The 32 T cell receptor beta chains below all came from one sample that was sequenced in a study of cytomegalovirus exposure and HLA in healthy donors (dated by TCRdb to the late 2010s). Libraries were made using the immunoSEQ multiplex PCR assay. A mixture of 60 forward primers for TCR Vbeta segments and 13 reverse primers for TCR Jbeta segments was used in the multiplex PCR. This is the immuneACCESS table as TCRdb keeps it, with only in-frame sequences that have V and J called. A part of the clones is gone; compared with another copy, unresolved V genes explain less than half, and the rest is unexplained. For this sample there are tens of thousands of clones; 60% to 80% appear just once. In total, the top ten clones hold about 6.1% of the sample. Material for sequencing was PBMCs. These receptor sequences come from a female donor in good health and CMV-seronegative.

The chain uses TRBV7-9 and TRBJ2-7, with 8 bases matching TRBD2. The CDR3 extends over 14 amino acids. V was clipped by 5 bases and J by 2 bases; unmatched bases: 5. CDR1 is SEHNR, CDR2 FQNEAQ, per germline (reference sequence). The CDR3 protein is CASSPSGRPYEQYF. The CDR3 DNA sequence: TGTGCCAGCAGCCCTAGCGGGCGACCCTACGAGCAGTACTTC.

The gene calls are TRBV27 and TRBJ1-1; a possible D gene is TRBD1 (5 bases). This CDR3 spans 14 amino acids. The germline gives CDR1 MNHEY, CDR2 SMNVEV (reference sequence). The V and J ends lost 2 bases and 0 bases respectively, with 7 bases between them. CDR3 protein: CASSLKGMNTEAFF. In nucleotides, the CDR3 is TGTGCCAGCAGTTTAAAGGGGATGAACACTGAAGCTTTCTTT.

The rearrangement uses TRBV28 and TRBJ2-2; 7 nucleotides agree with TRBD1. Germline CDR1 and CDR2: MDHEN and SYDVKM. The length of the CDR3 is 14 residues. The V and J ends lost 2 bases and 6 bases, in that order; junction bases with no gene match: 3. The CDR3 coding sequence is TGTGCCAGCAGTTTAGCAGGGGGTCCCGGGGAGCTGTTTTTT. Its translation is CASSLAGGPGELFF.

The chain couples TRBV19 to TRBJ2-7, with a possible D match to TRBD2 (5 bases). Trimming removed 4 bases at V and 1 base at J, with 11 bases between. CDR3 length: 14 amino acids. The germline V gene encodes CDR1 LNHDA and CDR2 SQIVND (reference sequence). CDR3: CASSRVEGSYEQYF. The CDR3 DNA reads TGTGCCAGTAGTAGAGTCGAGGGTTCCTACGAGCAGTACTTC.

The chain links TRBV7-2 to TRBJ2-5; D uncertain. The CDR3 is 14 amino acids. Trimming removed 3 bases at V and 0 bases at J, with 8 bases between. CDR1 is SGHTA and CDR2 is FQGNSA in the germline V gene. The CDR3 DNA follows: TGTGCCAGCAGCTTCGCCAACTACCAAGAGACCCAGTACTTC. This translates into CASSFANYQETQYF.

The chain carries TRBV9 and TRBJ2-3; D is possibly TRBD2 (6 bases). Per germline, CDR1 SGDLS and CDR2 YYNGEE. This CDR3 is 15 amino acids long. Trimming took 3 bases from V and 1 from J, leaving 12 bases between them. Here the CDR3 reads CASSGPAGRTDTQYF. DNA for the CDR3: TGTGCCAGCAGCGGGCCGGCGGGGCGCACAGATACGCAGTATTTT.

The chain joins TRBV2 to TRBJ2-7; the match to TRBD2 covers 7 bases. The germline CDR1 and CDR2 sequences are SNHLY and FYNNEI. With 7 bases clipped from V and 3 bases from J, the junction kept 18 bases outside the gene matches. The CDR3 extends over 17 amino acids. DNA for the CDR3: TGTGCCAGCACCGAAACATGGACCGGGAGGCCGGGCTACGAGCAGTACTTC. Encoded protein: CASTETWTGRPGYEQYF.

The rearrangement links TRBV5-8 to TRBJ1-5, with D possibly being TRBD1 (5 bases). The germline CDR1 and CDR2 sequences are SGHTS and YDEGEE. Between the trimmed V and J ends, which lost 3 bases and 2 bases, there was a span of 12 bases. The CDR3 is 15 amino acids. As DNA, the CDR3 is TGTGCCAGCAGCTCATCGGGACTAGGCAATCAGCCCCAGCATTTT. This sequence encodes CASSSSGLGNQPQHF.

The chain has TRBV27 and TRBJ2-1, with TRBD1 matching 8 bases. This CDR3 spans 15 amino acids. The germline V gene has CDR1 MNHEY and CDR2 SMNVEV (reference sequence). After removal of 5 bases from V and 6 bases from J, the junction contained 9 bases not matched to a gene. The CDR3 sequence is CASSLTGTGPNEQFF. CDR3 DNA sequence: TGTGCCAGCAGTCTCACCGGGACAGGTCCCAATGAGCAGTTCTTC.

This chain connects TRBV27 to TRBJ2-3; 8 bases fit TRBD1. The V and J ends lost 3 bases and 2 bases, in that order; junction bases with no gene match: 10. Germline lookup yields CDR1 MNHEY and CDR2 SMNVEV (reference sequence). The CDR3 has 17 residues. The CDR3, as DNA: TGTGCCAGCAGTTTCGCCGGGACAGGTGGAGCCACAGATACGCAGTATTTT. Translated: CASSFAGTGGATDTQYF.

CDR3 in DNA: TGCGCCAGCAGCTTGGAAGGGGGCAATCAGCCCCAGCATTTT. Its translation: CASSLEGGNQPQHF. V is TRBV5-1 and J is TRBJ1-5; tentatively, D is TRBD1 (5 bases). CDR1 SGHRS and CDR2 YFSETQ come from the germline V gene. Trimming left V 0 bases short and J 2 bases short, with 6 bases between. The CDR3 extends over 14 amino acids.

CDR3 sequence: CASRPSRGVTDTQYF. The CDR3 DNA reads as TGTGCCAGCCGACCATCGCGGGGGGTCACAGATACGCAGTATTTT. This sequence joins TRBV28 and TRBJ2-3; 8 positions agree with TRBD2. There are 15 residues in the CDR3. Germline V CDR1 and CDR2: MDHEN, SYDVKM. V dropped 8 bases and J dropped 2; count of bases not matched to a gene: 9. The full variable domain, its missing parts supplied by reference TRBV28 and TRBJ2-3, is DVKVTQSSRYLVKRTGEKVFLECVQDMDHENMFWYRQDPGLGLRLIYFSYDVKMKEKGDIPEGYSVSREKKERFSLILESASTNQTSMYLCASRPSRGVTDTQYFGPGTRLTVL.

The chain combines TRBV25-1 with TRBJ1-6; no clear D gene. Per germline, CDR1 MGHDK and CDR2 SYGVNS. V lost 7 bases to trimming and J lost 7 bases, with 11 bases between them. The CDR3 totals 13 residues. In DNA, the CDR3 is TGTGCCAGCACCCTTGGCGGCAATTCACCCCTCCACTTT. Amino acid sequence: CASTLGGNSPLHF.

The gene calls are TRBV5-1 and TRBJ2-2; D gene uncertain. Trimming pared 0 bases from V and 5 bases from J, leaving 11 bases between. There are 15 residues in the CDR3. The germline gives CDR1 SGHRS, CDR2 YFSETQ. CDR3 coding DNA: TGCGCCAGCAGCTTGGACGGGTTCGGGACCGGGGAGCTGTTTTTT. This sequence encodes CASSLDGFGTGELFF. The full variable domain, its missing parts supplied by reference TRBV5-1 and TRBJ2-2, is KAGVTQTPRYLIKTRGQQVTLSCSPISGHRSVSWYQQTPGQGLQFLFEYFSETQRNKGNFPGRFSGRQFSNSRSEMNVSTLELGDSALYLCASSLDGFGTGELFFGEGSRLTVL.

This rearrangement joins TRBV27 to TRBJ2-1, with D tentatively TRBD1 (5 bases). CDR1 and CDR2 from the germline V gene are MNHEY and SMNVEV (reference sequence). There are 17 residues in the CDR3. V was trimmed by 7 bases and J by 9 bases, leaving 28 bases between them. The CDR3 loop is CASKTTRIRGANSEQFF. CDR3 bases: TGTGCCAGCAAAACCACCCGAATACGTGGGGCGAACAGTGAGCAGTTCTTC.

The chain uses TRBV11-3 and TRBJ1-1; D possibly corresponds to TRBD1 (6 bases). Germline loops: CDR1 SGHNT, CDR2 YENEEA. Trimming took off 4 bases at V and 5 bases at J, with 17 bases between the two ends. The CDR3 consists of 15 residues. The CDR3 nucleotides are TGTGCCAGCAGCTCAGGGTCCGGGGGGCAAACTGAAGCTTTCTTT. Translation: CASSSGSGGQTEAFF.

V and J are TRBV14 and TRBJ1-1, with 8 bases that match TRBD1. The germline CDR1 and CDR2 sequences are SGHDN and FVKESK. The CDR3 loop spans 15 amino acids. Trimming took 2 bases from V and 4 from J; bases not matched to a gene: 6. The CDR3 is CASSQTTGAATEAFF. DNA of the CDR3: TGTGCCAGCAGCCAAACGACAGGGGCGGCCACTGAAGCTTTCTTT.

Comments on this clone: Other DNA sequences from this sample encode an identical CDR3 as well. The V and J genes are TRBV4-2 and TRBJ2-5; 7 bases are shared with TRBD2. CDR3 length equals 14 residues. V lost 0 bases to trimming and J lost 2 bases; unmatched junction nucleotides: 0. CDR1 and CDR2 from the germline V gene are LGHNA and YNFKEQ. CDR3 nucleotides: TGTGCCAGCAGCCAAGAGGGGGGGCAAGAGACCCAGTACTTC. Translated: CASSQEGGQETQYF.

V gene TRBV28 combines with J gene TRBJ1-6, with TRBD1 matching over 7 bases. V trimming: 6 bases; J trimming: 1 base; junction bases outside the gene matches: 6. CDR3 length equals 16 residues. CDR1 MDHEN and CDR2 SYDVKM come from the germline V gene. The CDR3 region is CASRPTQGSYNSPLHF. CDR3 nucleotide sequence: TGTGCCAGCAGGCCAACACAGGGGTCCTATAATTCACCCCTCCACTTT.

The V and J genes are TRBV29-1 and TRBJ2-1; 7 nucleotides agree with TRBD2. The V gene's germline CDR1 is SQVTM and CDR2 ANQGSEA. Trimming at V came to 7 bases and at J to 0 bases, leaving 6 bases not matched to a gene. CDR3 length: 14 residues. CDR3 nucleotides: TGCAGCGGGCGGGGGATGAACTCCTACAATGAGCAGTTCTTC. Its protein is CSGRGMNSYNEQFF.

The chain employs TRBV14 and TRBJ1-2; 9 bases map to TRBD1. Germline V lookup: CDR1 SGHDN, CDR2 FVKESK. Losses at the gene ends were 0 bases for V and 3 bases for J; bases not matched to a gene: 8. CDR3 size: 17 residues. The DNA for the CDR3 is TGTGCCAGCAGCCAAGATTTCGGACAGGGGTTAGACTATGGCTACACCTTC. Its protein product is CASSQDFGQGLDYGYTF.

This chain joins TRBV4-1 and TRBJ1-1; D might be TRBD1 (5 bases). The germline CDR1 and CDR2 sequences are MGHRA and YSYEKL. The CDR3 runs to 13 residues. Trimming left V 2 bases short and J 7 bases short, with 11 bases between. The CDR3 DNA follows: TGCGCCAGCAGCCAACACCAGGGTGGTGAAGCTTTCTTT. It specifies CASSQHQGGEAFF.

The V gene is TRBV19, the J gene TRBJ1-5; D unresolved. In germline, CDR1 is LNHDA, CDR2 SQIVND (reference sequence). Trimming left V 3 bases short and J 5 bases short, with 5 bases between. There are 12 residues in the CDR3. CDR3 loop: CASSMTDQPQHF. CDR3 bases: TGTGCCAGTAGTATGACTGATCAGCCCCAGCATTTT.

The chain uses TRBV19 and TRBJ1-5; D is unclear. The germline V and J ends were trimmed by 7 bases and 5 bases, with 18 bases remaining between them. This CDR3 is built from 15 residues. Germline V CDR1 and CDR2: LNHDA, SQIVND (reference sequence). The DNA for the CDR3 is TGTGCCAGTACTAATACGGCACCAGGATATCAGCCCCAGCATTTT. Its translation: CASTNTAPGYQPQHF. Complete variable domain (other parts from reference TRBV19 and TRBJ1-5): DGGITQSPKYLFRKEGQNVTLSCEQNLNHDAMYWYRQDPGQGLRLIYYSQIVNDFQKGDIAEGYSVSREKKESFPLTVTSAQKNPTAFYLCASTNTAPGYQPQHFGDGTRLSIL.

The chain recombines TRBV5-4 with TRBJ1-6, with D perhaps TRBD1 (5 bases). This CDR3 region has 17 residues. V was shortened by 3 bases and J by 2 bases, with 15 bases between the two germline ends. Germline V CDR1 and CDR2: SGHNT, YYREEE (reference sequence). The CDR3 is CASSWAGGSPYNSPLHF. CDR3 coding DNA: TGTGCCAGCAGCTGGGCGGGGGGTTCCCCCTATAATTCACCCCTCCACTTT.

The chain is built from TRBV28 and TRBJ1-1; perhaps TRBD1 as D (6 bases). The length of the CDR3 is 15 residues. Germline V CDR1 and CDR2: MDHEN, SYDVKM. V was cut by 2 bases and J by 7 bases, with 17 bases left in between. In DNA, the CDR3 is TGTGCCAGCAGTTTAGGAGGACAGAGGACTTTTGAAGCTTTCTTT. Translating it yields CASSLGGQRTFEAFF.

The chain couples TRBV28 to TRBJ1-3, with D possibly being TRBD1 (6 bases). V lost 3 bases and J 4 bases, leaving 10 bases between the germline ends. Germline loops: CDR1 MDHEN, CDR2 SYDVKM. The CDR3 runs to 14 residues. The CDR3 DNA follows: TGTGCCAGCAGTTTGGCAGGGGTAGGAAACACCATATATTTT. It yields the protein CASSLAGVGNTIYF.

V is TRBV7-9 and J is TRBJ1-3, with 9 bases aligning to TRBD1. From germline, CDR1 is SEHNR and CDR2 FQNEAQ (reference sequence). The CDR3 contains 15 residues. V trimming: 4 bases; J trimming: 1 base; junction bases outside the gene matches: 2. The CDR3 DNA reads TGTGCCAGCAGCTCCGACAGGGGGTCTGGAAACACCATATATTTT. Its protein product is CASSSDRGSGNTIYF.

The rearrangement joins TRBV7-2 to TRBJ1-6; 9 bases agree with TRBD1. V gave up 4 bases and J gave up 9 bases; unmatched junction bases: 7. Germline V gene sequence: CDR1 SGHTA, CDR2 FQGNSA. The CDR3 extends over 15 amino acids. The CDR3 bases are TGTGCCAGCAGCTCGAACCGGGACAGGGCTTCACCCCTCCACTTT. Its protein product is CASSSNRDRASPLHF.

This chain links TRBV10-2 with TRBJ1-5; TRBD1 might be the D (5 bases). Trimming shortened V by 3 bases and J by 0 bases, and 18 bases separated the two germline ends. There are 18 residues in the CDR3. Germline V gene lookup returns CDR1 WSHSY and CDR2 SAAADI. CDR3 sequence (DNA): TGCGCCAGCAGTGATCGCGGGACCAGGTGGTATAGCAATCAGCCCCAGCATTTT. Its translation: CASSDRGTRWYSNQPQHF.

The chain has TRBV5-1 and TRBJ2-5; no firm D call. V was trimmed by 0 bases and J by 2 bases, leaving 8 bases between them. CDR3 length: 14 residues. Germline assignment: CDR1 SGHRS and CDR2 YFSETQ. The CDR3 spells CASSLGPEQETQYF. CDR3 nucleotides: TGCGCCAGCAGCTTGGGTCCGGAGCAAGAGACCCAGTACTTC.

The chain has TRBV18 and TRBJ1-4; D perhaps matches TRBD1 (5 bases). CDR1 and CDR2 (germline): KGHSH, LQKENI. The CDR3 totals 15 residues. Deletions cut 1 base from V and 6 bases from J, with 12 bases between. The CDR3 is CASSPRGGEDEKLFF. CDR3 DNA sequence: TGTGCCAGCTCACCACGGGGCGGGGAGGATGAAAAACTGTTTTTT.